A selection of T cell receptor beta chains follows, all from one sample in a study of T cells in Graves' hyperthyroidism and ophthalmopathy. TCRdb reprocessed the multiplex PCR reads via MiXCR and lists one record per CDR3 protein. The sample contains 350,000 or so distinct CDR3 sequences, 21% of which appear only once. Sequencing was done on a sample of blood. All receptors come from a woman aged 45-60 years with Graves' hyperthyroidism. Each CDR3 is given with its conserved first and last residue. A D gene is named only where the DNA matches it firmly. A clone size is listed for some rows: how often the clone was seen (once, few, many), or a class if it is expanded.

>TRBJ2-2|TRBD1|TRBV2|.
TGTGCCAGCAGAAAGGGACAGGGGGACGGGGAGCTGTTTTTT
CASRKGQGDGELFF
>TRBJ2-1|TRBD2|TRBV29-1|few
TGCAGCGCAAGGACTAGCGGGATTTATTACAATGAGCAGTTCTTC
CSARTSGIYYNEQFF
>TRBJ1-3|.|TRBV19|few
TGTGCCAGTATCGCCGCGAGGTTCTCTGGAAACACCATATATTTT
CASIAARFSGNTIYF
>TRBJ1-3|.|TRBV5-1|.
TGCGCCAGCAGCTTCGGGGGCAGAGGAAACACCATATATTTT
CASSFGGRGNTIYF
>TRBJ2-7|.|TRBV6-1|many
TGTGCCAGCAGTGAAGGACAGGTTAGGTCCTACGAGCAGTACTTC
CASSEGQVRSYEQYF
>TRBJ1-2|.|TRBV6-5|many
TGTGCCAGCAGTTACACGAGAGGAACTGGCTACACCTTC
CASSYTRGTGYTF
>TRBJ2-5|.|TRBV19|.
TGTGCCAGTAGTCCTACCGAACGAGGGGTCCAGTACTTC
CASSPTERGVQYF
>TRBJ2-2|TRBD1|TRBV2|.
TGTGCCAGCAGTTCGGGACAGGGGGCGCGGTATTTCGGGGAGCTGTTTTTT
CASSSGQGARYFGELFF
>TRBJ2-1|TRBD1|TRBV15|.
TGTGCCACCAGCAGGGGACAGGCCAATGAGCAGTTCTTC
CATSRGQANEQFF
>TRBJ2-7|TRBD2|TRBV7-2|.
TGTGCCAGCAGTCAAACCATCTTAGCGGGACCTTATGAGCAGTACTTC
CASSQTILAGPYEQYF
>TRBJ2-1|TRBD2|TRBV27|many
TGTGCCAGCAGTTTATCCGGGGGGGCCTTCTATGAGCAGTTCTTC
CASSLSGGAFYEQFF
>TRBJ1-3|.|TRBV10-3|.
TGTGCCATCAGTGGGGGGAACACCATATATTTT
CAISGGNTIYF
>TRBJ2-7|TRBD2|TRBV19|few
TGTGCCAGTAGTATTAAGGCATGGACTAGCGTAACCTACGAGCAGTACTTC
CASSIKAWTSVTYEQYF
>TRBJ2-7|.|TRBV6-1|many
TGTGCCAGCAGTGAAGCAAAGGCCTGGAATACCGACGAGCAGTACTTC
CASSEAKAWNTDEQYF
>TRBJ1-1|.|TRBV27|.
TGTGCCAGCAGACCAGGGACCATGAACACTGAAGCTTTCTTT
CASRPGTMNTEAFF
>TRBJ2-5|.|TRBV4-2|few
TGTGCCAGCAGCCAAGAAACCAGGCCCAGGACCCAGTACTTC
CASSQETRPRTQYF
>TRBJ2-7|.|TRBV14|few
TGTGCCAGCAGTAAGGACTCGGCTGGGCGCGAGCAGTACTTC
CASSKDSAGREQYF
>TRBJ1-1|.|TRBV7-3|.
TGTGCCAGCAGCCCTACCCGGACAGAAGTCTGGGCTGAAGCTTTCTTT
CASSPTRTEVWAEAFF
>TRBJ2-7|TRBD2|TRBV20-1|many
TGCAGTGCTAGAGTGGGCGCTAGCGGGAGCACCTACGAGCAGTACTTC
CSARVGASGSTYEQYF
>TRBJ2-3|.|TRBV7-2|many
TGTGCCAGCAGCGAGGGGTCTAGCACAGATACGCAGTATTTT
CASSEGSSTDTQYF
>TRBJ2-5|.|TRBV5-1|few
TGCGCCAGCAGCTTCGGAGGAGCGAAAATGGAGACCCAGTACTTC
CASSFGGAKMETQYF
>TRBJ1-1|.|TRBV5-1|few
TGCGCCAGCAGCTTGCCCCAGATGAACACTGAAGCTTTCTTT
CASSLPQMNTEAFF
>TRBJ2-2|TRBD2|TRBV7-2|.
TGTGCCAGCACAGTAGTTGGACTAGGGATAGCCGGGGAGCTGTTTTTT
CASTVVGLGIAGELFF
>TRBJ2-7|TRBD1|TRBV12-3/TRBV12-4|many
TGTGCCAGCAGTTTAGGGGACAGGGGGCTGTACGAGCAGTACTTC
CASSLGDRGLYEQYF
>TRBJ1-4|.|TRBV28|many
TGTGCCAGCATCCCCGGGACCTCGGCTGAAAAACTGTTTTTT
CASIPGTSAEKLFF
>TRBJ1-1|.|TRBV5-1|.
TGCGCCAGCAGCTTGGTTGGGGATCCGAACACTGAAGCTTTCTTT
CASSLVGDPNTEAFF
>TRBJ2-1|TRBD2|TRBV5-6|many
TGTGCCAGCAGCTTCGGGGGGAGGGATGAGCAGTTCTTC
CASSFGGRDEQFF
>TRBJ2-7|TRBD1|TRBV28|.
TGTGCCAGCAGTACAGACAGGGGGCGACTTCTGGAGCAGTACTTC
CASSTDRGRLLEQYF
>TRBJ2-3|TRBD2|TRBV4-1|many
TGCGCCAGCAGCGCCGGGACTAGCGCCGGTACGCAGTATTTT
CASSAGTSAGTQYF
>TRBJ1-1|TRBD1|TRBV27|many
TGTGCCAGCAGTTTAGGGACAGGGCGGAACACTGAAGCTTTCTTT
CASSLGTGRNTEAFF
>TRBJ1-1|.|TRBV20-1|many
TGCAGTCTACCAGGGCGGGTGAACACTGAAGCTTTCTTT
CSLPGRVNTEAFF
>TRBJ2-5|.|TRBV6-5|many
TGTGCCAGCAGTTACGGCCAGCTCCAAGAGACCCAGTACTTC
CASSYGQLQETQYF
>TRBJ2-7|.|TRBV27|many
TGTGCCAGCAGTTTCCGCCGGGACTGGGACTCCTACGAGCAGTACTTC
CASSFRRDWDSYEQYF